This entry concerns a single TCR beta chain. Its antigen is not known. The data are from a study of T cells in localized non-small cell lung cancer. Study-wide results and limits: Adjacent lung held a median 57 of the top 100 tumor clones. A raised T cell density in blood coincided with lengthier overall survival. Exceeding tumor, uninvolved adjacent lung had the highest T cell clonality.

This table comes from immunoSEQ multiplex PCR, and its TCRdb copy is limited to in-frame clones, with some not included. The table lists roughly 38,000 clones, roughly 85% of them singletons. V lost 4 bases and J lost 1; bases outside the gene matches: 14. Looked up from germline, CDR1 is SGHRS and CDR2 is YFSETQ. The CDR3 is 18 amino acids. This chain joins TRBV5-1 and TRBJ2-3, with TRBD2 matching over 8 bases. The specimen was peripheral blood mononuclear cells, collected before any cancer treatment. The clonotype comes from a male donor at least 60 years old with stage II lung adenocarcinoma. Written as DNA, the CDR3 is TGCGCCAGCAGCCCAGACGGACTAGCCGGCTCAGGCACAGATACGCAGTATTTT. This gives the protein CASSPDGLAGSGTDTQYF.